This T cell receptor (beta chain) was observed in a study of shared clonotypes between healthy human individuals. Study-level results: Donor clonotype sharing was expected to depend on sequencing depth. A limitation of the genetic and exposure-history diversity represented arose from few donors.

Germline lookup yields CDR1 MDHEN and CDR2 SYDVKM. V shed 3 bases and J shed 8 bases, with 11 bases lying between them. The CDR3 totals 13 residues. Subsets obtained from CD4+ cells comprised CD45RA+ naive and CD45RA-negative memory cells. With respect to this clone: Its antigen remains unidentified.

As originally analysed: For the immunoSEQ data, sequences were junction-only without quality scores, so filtering differed. The protocol was immunoSEQ multiplex PCR, while the TCRdb copy is restricted to in-frame clones and leaves out a portion. That table furnishes V, J and clone size, whereas the DNA furnished D and trimming. The sample contains over 400,000 clones, 90% to 97% of which appear only once. The receptor comes from a woman in her thirties in good health. The sequenced material came from naive CD4+ T cells sorted from blood. Subset denoted: CD45RA+ positively selected. The chain is built from TRBV28 and TRBJ1-5; D remains ambiguous. The CDR3 spells CASSLGRREPQHF. The CDR3 DNA follows: TGTGCCAGCAGTTTGGGTAGGCGGGAGCCCCAGCATTTT.